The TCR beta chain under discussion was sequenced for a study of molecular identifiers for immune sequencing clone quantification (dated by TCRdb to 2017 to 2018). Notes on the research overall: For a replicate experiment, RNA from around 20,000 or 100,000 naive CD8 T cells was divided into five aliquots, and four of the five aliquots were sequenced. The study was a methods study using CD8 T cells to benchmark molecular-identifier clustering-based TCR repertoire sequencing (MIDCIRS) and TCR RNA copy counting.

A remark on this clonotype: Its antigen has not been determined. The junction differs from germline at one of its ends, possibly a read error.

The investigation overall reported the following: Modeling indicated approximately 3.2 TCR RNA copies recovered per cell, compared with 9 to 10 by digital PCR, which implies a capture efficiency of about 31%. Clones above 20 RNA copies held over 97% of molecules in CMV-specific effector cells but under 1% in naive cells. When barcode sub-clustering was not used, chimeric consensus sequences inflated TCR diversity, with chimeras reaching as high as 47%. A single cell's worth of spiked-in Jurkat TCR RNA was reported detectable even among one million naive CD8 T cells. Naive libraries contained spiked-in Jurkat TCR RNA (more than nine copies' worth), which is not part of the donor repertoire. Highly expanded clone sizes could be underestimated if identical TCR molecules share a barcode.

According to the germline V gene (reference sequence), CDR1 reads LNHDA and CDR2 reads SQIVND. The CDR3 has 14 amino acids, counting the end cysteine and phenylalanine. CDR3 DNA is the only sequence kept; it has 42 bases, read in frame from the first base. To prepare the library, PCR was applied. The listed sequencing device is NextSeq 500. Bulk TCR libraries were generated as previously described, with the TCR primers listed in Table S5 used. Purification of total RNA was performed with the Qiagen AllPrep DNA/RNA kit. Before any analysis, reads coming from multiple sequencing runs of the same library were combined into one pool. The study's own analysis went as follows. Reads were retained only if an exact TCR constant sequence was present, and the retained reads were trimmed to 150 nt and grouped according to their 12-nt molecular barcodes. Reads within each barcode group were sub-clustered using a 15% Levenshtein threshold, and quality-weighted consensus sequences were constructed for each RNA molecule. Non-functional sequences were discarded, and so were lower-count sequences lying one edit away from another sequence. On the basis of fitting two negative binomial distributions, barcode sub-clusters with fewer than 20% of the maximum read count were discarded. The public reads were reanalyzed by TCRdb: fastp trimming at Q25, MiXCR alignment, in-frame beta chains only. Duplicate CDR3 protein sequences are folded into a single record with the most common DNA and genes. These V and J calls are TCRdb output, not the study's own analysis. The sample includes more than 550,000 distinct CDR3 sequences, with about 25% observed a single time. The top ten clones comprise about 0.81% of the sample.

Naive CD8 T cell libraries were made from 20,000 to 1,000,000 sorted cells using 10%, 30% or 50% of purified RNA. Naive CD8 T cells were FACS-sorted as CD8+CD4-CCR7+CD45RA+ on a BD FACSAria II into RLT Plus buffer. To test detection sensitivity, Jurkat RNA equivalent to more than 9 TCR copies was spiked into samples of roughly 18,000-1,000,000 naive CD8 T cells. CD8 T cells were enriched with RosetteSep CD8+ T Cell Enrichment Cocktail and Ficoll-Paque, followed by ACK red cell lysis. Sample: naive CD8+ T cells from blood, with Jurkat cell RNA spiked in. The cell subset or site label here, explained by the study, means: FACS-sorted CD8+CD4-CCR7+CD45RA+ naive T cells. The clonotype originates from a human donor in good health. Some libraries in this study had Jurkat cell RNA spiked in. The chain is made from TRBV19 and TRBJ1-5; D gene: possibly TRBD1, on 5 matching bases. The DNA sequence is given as TGTGCCAGTAGTATAGATGGGGGGAATCGGCCCCAGCATTTT. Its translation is CASSIDGGNRPQHF.